These 30 T cell receptor beta chains share one sample of origin, sequenced in a study of regulatory T cells. The PCR used 52 TRBV and 13 TRBJ primers. Assay used: immunoSEQ multiplex PCR; TCRdb lists only in-frame clones, some missing. In the table there are tens of thousands of clones, roughly 93% of which are singletons. The material sequenced was CD8+ T cells sorted from blood. These TCRs come from a child under 10 years old with CD3G deficiency.

J is TRBJ2-1 and V is TRBV5-1, with D perhaps matching TRBD1 (6 bases). V lost 3 bases, J lost 8 bases, and 24 bases lay in between. Germline values: CDR1 SGHRS, CDR2 YFSETQ. This CDR3 comprises 17 residues. The CDR3 nucleotides read TGCGCCAGCAGCTCTCAATCAGGGGCACGTAGGGTGGATGAGCAGTTCTTC. As protein: CASSSQSGARRVDEQFF.

J is TRBJ2-1 and V is TRBV19, with D maybe TRBD2 (6 bases). This CDR3 comprises 16 residues. Germline lookup yields CDR1 LNHDA and CDR2 SQIVND (reference sequence). The V gene lost 1 base and the J gene lost 4 bases, with 14 bases spanning the gap. The DNA of the CDR3 is TGTGCCAGTAGTATAGGACTTCTAGCGCCGTACAATGAGCAGTTCTTC. Protein: CASSIGLLAPYNEQFF. Full variable domain (missing parts from reference TRBV19 and TRBJ2-1): DGGITQSPKYLFRKEGQNVTLSCEQNLNHDAMYWYRQDPGQGLRLIYYSQIVNDFQKGDIAEGYSVSREKKESFPLTVTSAQKNPTAFYLCASSIGLLAPYNEQFFGPGTRLTVL.

This clone occurred once. The chain joins TRBV7-9 to TRBJ2-5; 10 bases match TRBD2. J lost 2 bases, V lost 6 bases, and 0 bases had no gene match. The CDR3 runs to 13 residues. CDR1 is SEHNR, CDR2 FQNEAQ, per germline (reference sequence). The CDR3 region is CASRLAGQETQYF. In DNA form, the CDR3 reads TGTGCCAGCAGACTAGCGGGACAAGAGACCCAGTACTTC.

CDR3 sequence reads: CASSLKSGRAGELFF. DNA for the CDR3: TGTGCCAGCAGTTTGAAAAGCGGGAGGGCCGGGGAGCTGTTTTTT. This rearrangement joins TRBV28 to TRBJ2-2; 10 nucleotides align to TRBD2. The germline V gene has CDR1 MDHEN and CDR2 SYDVKM. This CDR3 has 15 residues. V trimming: 3 bases; J trimming: 6 bases; junction bases outside the gene matches: 4.

The rearrangement links TRBV18 to TRBJ2-1; D call uncertain. CDR3 length equals 13 residues. V gave up 6 bases and J gave up 3 bases, with 9 bases separating them. The germline V gene encodes CDR1 KGHSH and CDR2 LQKENI. CDR3 loop: CASSPENYNEQFF. In DNA form, the CDR3 reads TGTGCCAGCTCGCCAGAAAACTACAATGAGCAGTTCTTC.

This clone was observed a single time. V gene TRBV19 combines with J gene TRBJ2-1; 8 nucleotides match TRBD2. J lost 0 bases, V lost 5 bases, and 6 bases had no gene match. This CDR3 is built from 16 residues. Germline values: CDR1 LNHDA, CDR2 SQIVND (reference sequence). CDR3 sequence reads: CASSATSASSYNEQFF. CDR3 nucleotides: TGTGCCAGTAGTGCGACTAGCGCGAGCTCCTACAATGAGCAGTTCTTC. Variable domain in full (rest from reference TRBV19 and TRBJ2-1): DGGITQSPKYLFRKEGQNVTLSCEQNLNHDAMYWYRQDPGQGLRLIYYSQIVNDFQKGDIAEGYSVSREKKESFPLTVTSAQKNPTAFYLCASSATSASSYNEQFFGPGTRLTVL.

In nucleotides, the CDR3 is TGTGCCAGCAGTTTATTAGGGACGGGTAAGAACGAGCAGTACTTC. Translating gives CASSLLGTGKNEQYF. The chain recombines TRBV28 with TRBJ2-7; D assignment may be TRBD1 or TRBD2 (5 bases each). From germline, CDR1 is MDHEN and CDR2 SYDVKM. The CDR3 loop spans 15 amino acids. Trimming took off 1 base at V and 5 bases at J, with 15 bases between the two ends.

The V call is TRBV6-1, the J call TRBJ2-5; 9 nucleotides line up with TRBD1. The J call may be wrong; the DNA end is better matched by TRBJ2-7. Germline CDR1 and CDR2: MNHNS and SASEGT. This CDR3 has 15 amino acids. As DNA, the CDR3 is TGTGCCAGCAGTGGCACAGGGGGCTTTCCCTACGAGCAGTACTTC. Encoded protein: CASSGTGGFPYEQYF.

This clone was picked up one time. The rearrangement joins TRBV6-6 to TRBJ2-2, with a weak D call TRBD1 (5 bases). CDR3 size: 13 residues. V lost 1 base and J lost 9, with 9 bases in between. From germline, CDR1 is MNHNY and CDR2 SVGAGI (reference sequence). The CDR3 loop is CASSYLAGRELFF. CDR3 DNA: TGTGCCAGCAGTTACTTGGCAGGGCGGGAGCTGTTTTTT.

This CDR3 is CASSEWSSGRRTDTQYF. The CDR3 DNA sequence: TGTGCCAGCAGTGAATGGTCTAGCGGGAGACGAACAGATACGCAGTATTTT. The chain employs TRBV6-1 and TRBJ2-3; 10 bases line up with TRBD2. Germline loops: CDR1 MNHNS, CDR2 SASEGT. The CDR3 contains 17 residues. J was trimmed by 3 bases and V by 2 bases; bases with no gene match: 8.

V usage is TRBV4-1 and J usage is TRBJ1-1, with no clear D. CDR1 is MGHRA and CDR2 is YSYEKL in the germline V gene. This CDR3 comprises 15 residues. Trimming left V 0 bases short and J 2 bases short, with 10 bases between. CDR3 loop: CASSQDSFGNTEAFF. The DNA of the CDR3 is TGCGCCAGCAGCCAAGACTCGTTCGGCAACACTGAAGCTTTCTTT.

The rearrangement links TRBV10-3 to TRBJ1-2; 10 nucleotides match TRBD1. CDR1 ENHRY and CDR2 SYGVKD come from the germline V gene. With 3 bases clipped from V and 8 bases from J, the junction kept 12 bases outside the gene matches. The CDR3 is 16 amino acids. The CDR3 protein is CAISDPGTGAPRGYTF. The CDR3 coding sequence is TGTGCCATCAGTGACCCCGGGACAGGGGCCCCCCGGGGCTACACCTTC.

A remark on this clone: One junction end does not reproduce the germline sequence, and a read error may be involved. Other nucleotide sequences from this sample produce the same CDR3. The V gene is TRBV28, the J gene TRBJ2-7; D is uncertain. CDR3 length: 12 residues. Per germline, CDR1 MDHEN and CDR2 SYDVKM. The CDR3 sequence is CASTLDGCEQYF. CDR3 DNA sequence: TGTGCCAGCACCCTGGACGGCTGCGAGCAGTATTTC.

The chain carries TRBV28 and TRBJ2-6; D is uncertain. The germline V and J ends were trimmed by 5 bases and 0 bases, with 11 bases remaining between them. This CDR3 contains 16 residues. Germline CDR1 MDHEN, CDR2 SYDVKM. DNA for the CDR3: TGTGCCAGCAGTCCGGTTGAAGTCTCTGGGGCCAACGTCCTGACTTTC. The encoded protein is CASSPVEVSGANVLTF.

This chain uses TRBV6-6 with TRBJ2-7; unclear D gene. V was trimmed by 0 bases and J by 7 bases, leaving 10 bases between them. Germline-derived CDR1 and CDR2 are MNHNY and SVGAGI (reference sequence). The CDR3 is made up of 13 amino acids. The CDR3 spells CASSYSLLREQYF. In nucleotides, the CDR3 is TGTGCCAGCAGTTACTCTCTCCTGAGGGAGCAGTACTTC.

Only one count was recorded for this clone. The chain recombines TRBV7-8 with TRBJ2-2, with TRBD1 matching 9 bases. CDR3 size: 16 residues. After removal of 5 bases from V and 5 bases from J, the junction contained 9 bases not matched to a gene. The germline CDR1 and CDR2 sequences are SGHVS and FQNEAQ. Written as DNA, the CDR3 is TGTGCCAGCAGCGTATATTCCGGGACAGGGACCGGGGAGCTGTTTTTT. This codes for CASSVYSGTGTGELFF.

The V and J genes are TRBV5-8 and TRBJ2-7, with D possibly TRBD1 on 6 matching bases. With 5 bases removed from V and 3 bases from J, the gap between germline ends came to 21 bases. The germline CDR1 and CDR2 sequences are SGHTS and YDEGEE. CDR3 length: 16 amino acids. CDR3 sequence: CASSGWWTDSLYEQYF. In DNA form, the CDR3 reads TGTGCCAGCAGTGGGTGGTGGACAGACAGTCTCTACGAGCAGTACTTC.

The chain combines TRBV13 with TRBJ2-7; the D call may be TRBD1 or TRBD2 (6 bases each). Germline CDR1 is PRHDT and CDR2 is FYEKMQ (reference sequence). The CDR3 runs to 16 residues. The V end was cut by 0 bases, the J end by 7 bases, with 19 bases between. The CDR3 loop is CASSLGNGGPGGEQYF. The CDR3 region has the DNA TGTGCCAGCAGCTTAGGCAATGGGGGCCCCGGAGGGGAGCAGTACTTC.

The chain joins TRBV28 to TRBJ2-1; TRBD1 might be the D (6 bases). This CDR3 comprises 16 residues. V lost 3 bases and J lost 6, with 18 bases in between. Germline lookup yields CDR1 MDHEN and CDR2 SYDVKM. The CDR3 DNA reads as TGTGCCAGCAGTTTGGTTCAGGGGCTAGGTTCCAATGAGCAGTTCTTC. Amino acids: CASSLVQGLGSNEQFF.

The chain has TRBV7-8 and TRBJ2-7, with D perhaps TRBD2 (5 bases). The germline V and J ends were trimmed by 4 bases and 6 bases, with 10 bases remaining between them. Looked up from germline, CDR1 is SGHVS and CDR2 is FQNEAQ. This CDR3 has 12 amino acids. The CDR3 DNA reads as TGTGCCAGCAGCTCCGTACTAGGCGAGCAGTACTTC. Its protein product is CASSSVLGEQYF. Full variable domain (rest looked up from reference TRBV7-8 and TRBJ2-7): GAGVSQSPRYKVAKRGQDVALRCDPISGHVSLFWYQQALGQGPEFLTYFQNEAQLDKSGLPSDRFFAERPEGSVSTLKIQRTQQEDSAVYLCASSSVLGEQYFGPGTRLTVT.

The chain carries TRBV28 and TRBJ2-7, with a possible D match to TRBD1 (6 bases). Germline values: CDR1 MDHEN, CDR2 SYDVKM. Trimming cost V 6 bases and J 6 bases, with 15 bases left between them. CDR3 length: 13 amino acids. CDR3 residues: CASSLTGYGEQYF. The CDR3 coding sequence is TGTGCCAGCAGCCTTACAGGGTATGGCGAGCAGTACTTC.

The rearrangement links TRBV28 to TRBJ2-7; 11 bases map to TRBD2. This CDR3 is built from 15 residues. From germline, CDR1 is MDHEN and CDR2 SYDVKM. J gave up 1 base and V 2 bases, and 1 base lay outside the gene matches. CDR3 protein: CASSLTSGGSYEQYF. The DNA for the CDR3 is TGTGCCAGCAGTTTAACTAGCGGGGGTTCCTACGAGCAGTACTTC.

The rearrangement uses TRBV19 and TRBJ2-1; perhaps TRBD1 as D (5 bases). Germline CDR1 reads LNHDA; CDR2 reads SQIVND (reference sequence). V dropped 3 bases and J dropped 2 bases, with 14 bases sitting between them. The CDR3 contains 16 residues. CDR3 bases: TGTGCCAGTAGTATTAACTCAGGGTCCACCTACAATGAGCAGTTCTTC. This codes for CASSINSGSTYNEQFF.

V and J are TRBV28 and TRBJ1-1, with 12 bases aligning to TRBD1. The CDR3 runs 16 residues. Germline assignment: CDR1 MDHEN and CDR2 SYDVKM. The V gene end was trimmed by 3 bases and the J gene end by 5 bases; junction bases not matched to a gene: 7. In DNA, the CDR3 is TGTGCCAGCAGTTTGGGGACAGGGGGCGCGGGAACTGAAGCTTTCTTT. It specifies CASSLGTGGAGTEAFF. Based on the CDR3 plus reference TRBV28 and TRBJ1-1, the full variable domain is DVKVTQSSRYLVKRTGEKVFLECVQDMDHENMFWYRQDPGLGLRLIYFSYDVKMKEKGDIPEGYSVSREKKERFSLILESASTNQTSMYLCASSLGTGGAGTEAFFGQGTRLTVV.

The gene calls are TRBV7-8 and TRBJ1-1; TRBD1 matches 9 bases. The V gene end was trimmed by 1 base and the J gene end by 5 bases; junction bases not matched to a gene: 5. Germline CDR1 is SGHVS and CDR2 is FQNEAQ. The CDR3 spans 15 residues. CDR3 sequence (DNA): TGTGCCAGCAGCTTAGATGGACAGGGGCTGACTGAAGCTTTCTTT. Translation: CASSLDGQGLTEAFF. The full variable domain, completed using reference TRBV7-8 and TRBJ1-1, is GAGVSQSPRYKVAKRGQDVALRCDPISGHVSLFWYQQALGQGPEFLTYFQNEAQLDKSGLPSDRFFAERPEGSVSTLKIQRTQQEDSAVYLCASSLDGQGLTEAFFGQGTRLTVV.

This chain connects TRBV6-1 to TRBJ1-2; D is ambiguous. From germline, CDR1 is MNHNS and CDR2 SASEGT. The CDR3 is 13 amino acids. V was clipped by 7 bases and J by 6 bases, with 15 bases between them. This CDR3 is CASTPGPADGYTF. The CDR3 bases are TGTGCCAGCACCCCCGGACCAGCGGATGGCTACACCTTC.

The V and J genes are TRBV28 and TRBJ2-7; 8 bases agree with TRBD2. V was pared by 6 bases and J by 0 bases, with 7 bases of the junction left unmatched. Germline lookup yields CDR1 MDHEN and CDR2 SYDVKM. The CDR3 covers 15 residues. Written as DNA, the CDR3 is TGTGCCAGCAGGCCAGCGGGAGCCCTCTCCTACGAGCAGTACTTC. It is translated as CASRPAGALSYEQYF.

V is TRBV5-1 and J is TRBJ2-2; D perhaps matches TRBD2 (6 bases). CDR3 size: 15 residues. Trimming took off 0 bases at V and 3 bases at J, with 9 bases between the two ends. The V gene's germline CDR1 is SGHRS and CDR2 YFSETQ. CDR3 coding DNA: TGCGCCAGCAGCTTGGAGACTAGATACACCGGGGAGCTGTTTTTT. This translates into CASSLETRYTGELFF.

The V call is TRBV28, the J call TRBJ2-3, with TRBD2 as a possible D gene (5 bases). This CDR3 region has 13 residues. V lost 4 bases, J lost 2 bases, and 7 bases lay in between. Per the germline V gene, CDR1 is MDHEN and CDR2 is SYDVKM. The CDR3 bases are TGTGCCAGCAGTTCGGGAATCACAGATACGCAGTATTTT. Translation gives CASSSGITDTQYF.

The genes are TRBV6-1 and TRBJ1-4, with D hard to call. This CDR3 has 11 residues. V gave up 3 bases and J gave up 8 bases, with 4 bases separating them. Germline V gene lookup returns CDR1 MNHNS and CDR2 SASEGT. In DNA, the CDR3 is TGTGCCAGCAGTGATGCGGAAAAACTGTTTTTT. Its translation is CASSDAEKLFF.